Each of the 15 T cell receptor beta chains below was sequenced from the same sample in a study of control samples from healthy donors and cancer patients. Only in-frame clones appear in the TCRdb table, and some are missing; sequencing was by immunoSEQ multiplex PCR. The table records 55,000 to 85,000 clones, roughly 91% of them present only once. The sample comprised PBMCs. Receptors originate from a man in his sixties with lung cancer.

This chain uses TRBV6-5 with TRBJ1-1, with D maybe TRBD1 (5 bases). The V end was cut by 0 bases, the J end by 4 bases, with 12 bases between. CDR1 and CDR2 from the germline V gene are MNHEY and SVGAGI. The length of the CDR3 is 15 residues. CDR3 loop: CASSYSRGDSTEAFF. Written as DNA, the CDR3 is TGTGCCAGCAGTTACTCGAGGGGTGATAGCACTGAAGCTTTCTTT.

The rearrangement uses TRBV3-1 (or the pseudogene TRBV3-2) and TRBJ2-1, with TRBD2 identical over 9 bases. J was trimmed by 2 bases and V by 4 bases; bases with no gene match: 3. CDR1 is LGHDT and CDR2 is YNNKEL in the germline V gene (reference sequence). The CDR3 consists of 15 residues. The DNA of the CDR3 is TGTGCCAGCAGCCTAGCGGGGGTGACCTACAATGAGCAGTTCTTC. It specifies CASSLAGVTYNEQFF.

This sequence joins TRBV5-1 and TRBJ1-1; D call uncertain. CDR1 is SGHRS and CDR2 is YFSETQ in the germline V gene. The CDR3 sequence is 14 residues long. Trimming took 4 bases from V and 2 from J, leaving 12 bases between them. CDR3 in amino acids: CASSLFDPNTEAFF. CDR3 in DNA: TGCGCCAGCAGCCTTTTCGACCCAAACACTGAAGCTTTCTTT.

The CDR3 region has the DNA TGTGCCAGCAGCTTACTTAGCGCTTCCACAGATACGCAGTATTTT. It is translated as CASSLLSASTDTQYF. V and J are TRBV7-3 and TRBJ2-3; the D gene is possibly TRBD2 (5 bases). This CDR3 has 15 residues. The germline V gene has CDR1 SGHTA and CDR2 FQGTGA. Trimming stripped 2 bases from V and 2 bases from J, with 11 bases between.

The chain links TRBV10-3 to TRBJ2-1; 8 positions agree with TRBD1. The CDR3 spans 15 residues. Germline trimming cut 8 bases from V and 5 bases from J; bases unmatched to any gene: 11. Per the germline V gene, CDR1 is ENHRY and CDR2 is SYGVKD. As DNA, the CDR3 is TGTGCCATCGGAGCCGCCAGGGGGCGGGACAATGAGCAGTTCTTC. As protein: CAIGAARGRDNEQFF.

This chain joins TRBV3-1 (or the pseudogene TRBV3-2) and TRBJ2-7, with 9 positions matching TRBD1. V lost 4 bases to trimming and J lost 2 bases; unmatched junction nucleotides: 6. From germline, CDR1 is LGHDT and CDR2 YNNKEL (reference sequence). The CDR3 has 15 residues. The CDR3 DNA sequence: TGTGCCAGCAGCCCCGGGACAGGGCGACCCTACGAGCAGTACTTC. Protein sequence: CASSPGTGRPYEQYF.

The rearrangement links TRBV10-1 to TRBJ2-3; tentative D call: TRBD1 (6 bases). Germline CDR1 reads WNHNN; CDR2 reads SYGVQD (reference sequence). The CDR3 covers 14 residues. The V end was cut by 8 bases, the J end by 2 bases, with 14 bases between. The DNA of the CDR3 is TGCGCCAGCTCCAGGGGCGGACACACAGATACGCAGTATTTT. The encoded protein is CASSRGGHTDTQYF.

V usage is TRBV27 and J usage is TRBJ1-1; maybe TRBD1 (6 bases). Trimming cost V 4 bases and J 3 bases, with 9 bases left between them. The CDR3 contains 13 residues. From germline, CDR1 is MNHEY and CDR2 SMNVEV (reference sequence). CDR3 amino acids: CASSSRGHTEAFF. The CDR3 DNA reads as TGTGCCAGCAGTTCCAGGGGCCACACTGAAGCTTTCTTT.

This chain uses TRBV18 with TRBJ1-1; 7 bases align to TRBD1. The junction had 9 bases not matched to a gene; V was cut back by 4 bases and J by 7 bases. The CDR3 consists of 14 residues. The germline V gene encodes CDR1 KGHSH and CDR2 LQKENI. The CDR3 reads CASSHAGTDFEAFF. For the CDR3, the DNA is TGTGCCAGCTCACACGCCGGGACAGACTTTGAAGCTTTCTTT.

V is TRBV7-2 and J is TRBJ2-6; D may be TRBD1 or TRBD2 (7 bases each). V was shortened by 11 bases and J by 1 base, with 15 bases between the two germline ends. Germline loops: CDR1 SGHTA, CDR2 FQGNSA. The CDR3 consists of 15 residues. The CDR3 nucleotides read TGTGCCTGCGGGGAGGGGGCGTCTGGGGCCAACGTCCTGACTTTC. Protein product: CACGEGASGANVLTF.

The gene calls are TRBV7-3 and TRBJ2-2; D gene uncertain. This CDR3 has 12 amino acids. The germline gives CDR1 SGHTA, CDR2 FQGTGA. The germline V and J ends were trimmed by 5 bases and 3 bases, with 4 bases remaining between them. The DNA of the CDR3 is TGTGCCAGCAGCCCCTACACCGGGGAGCTGTTTTTT. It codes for CASSPYTGELFF. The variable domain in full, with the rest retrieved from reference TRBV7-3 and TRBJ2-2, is GAGVSQTPSNKVTEKGKYVELRCDPISGHTALYWYRQSLGQGPEFLIYFQGTGAADDSGLPNDRFFAVRPEGSVSTLKIQRTERGDSAVYLCASSPYTGELFFGEGSRLTVL.

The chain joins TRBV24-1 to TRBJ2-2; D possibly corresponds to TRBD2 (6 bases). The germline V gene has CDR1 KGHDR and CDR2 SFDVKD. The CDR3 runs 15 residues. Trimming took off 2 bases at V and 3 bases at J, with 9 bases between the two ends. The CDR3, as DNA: TGTGCCACCAGTGATTCACAGCGGGACACCGGGGAGCTGTTTTTT. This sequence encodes CATSDSQRDTGELFF.

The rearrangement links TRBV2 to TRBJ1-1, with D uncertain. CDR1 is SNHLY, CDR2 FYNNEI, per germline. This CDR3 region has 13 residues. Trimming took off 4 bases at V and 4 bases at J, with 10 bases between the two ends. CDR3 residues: CASSVGEGTEAFF. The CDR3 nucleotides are TGTGCCAGCAGTGTTGGTGAGGGCACTGAAGCTTTCTTT.

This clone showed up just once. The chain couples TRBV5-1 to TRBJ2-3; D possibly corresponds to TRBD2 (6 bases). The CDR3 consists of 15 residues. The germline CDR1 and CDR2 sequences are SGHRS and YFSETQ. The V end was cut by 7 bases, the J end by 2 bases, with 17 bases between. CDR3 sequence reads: CASGSSGTYTDTQYF. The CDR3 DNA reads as TGCGCCAGCGGGTCGTCCGGGACTTACACAGATACGCAGTATTTT.

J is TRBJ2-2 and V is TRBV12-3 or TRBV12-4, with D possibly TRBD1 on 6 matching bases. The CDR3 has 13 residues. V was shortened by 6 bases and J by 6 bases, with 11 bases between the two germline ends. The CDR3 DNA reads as TGTGCCAGCAGAGGCCAGGGGTCCGGGGAGCTGTTTTTT. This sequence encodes CASRGQGSGELFF.